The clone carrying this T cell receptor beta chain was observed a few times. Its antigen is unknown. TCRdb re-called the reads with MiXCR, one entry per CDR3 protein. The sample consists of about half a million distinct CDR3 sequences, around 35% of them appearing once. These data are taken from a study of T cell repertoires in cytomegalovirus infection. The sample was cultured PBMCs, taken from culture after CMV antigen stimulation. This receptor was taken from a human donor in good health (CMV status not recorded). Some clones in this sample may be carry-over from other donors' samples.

The CDR3 region has the DNA TGTGCCAGCAGCTTAGACGACGGCTCCTACAATGAGCAGTTCTTC. Protein sequence: CASSLDDGSYNEQFF. The V gene is TRBV7-2, the J gene TRBJ2-1, with D unresolved. The CDR3 consists of 15 residues. Germline V gene lookup returns CDR1 SGHTA and CDR2 FQGNSA. V shed 1 base and J shed 0 bases, with 7 bases lying between them.